This T cell receptor (beta chain) appears in the sequencing data of a study of OX40 agonist ivuxolimab in advanced cancers. Study context: Six ivuxolimab dose levels, 0.01 to 10 mg/kg, were given intravenously every 2 weeks. Dose-escalation subjects each had hepatocellular carcinoma, melanoma, renal cell or head and neck cancer.

Baseline, cycle 4 day 1, and cycle 7 day 1 were the blood sampling points. The V gene lost 1 base and the J gene lost 7 bases, with 5 bases spanning the gap. CDR1 SEHNR and CDR2 FQNEAQ come from the germline V gene (reference sequence). The CDR3 sequence is 12 residues long. The method was immunoSEQ multiplex PCR; TCRdb's version includes in-frame clones alone and lacks a portion of them. The sample gives about 71,000 clones, around 94% of which show up once; approximately 14% is in the top ten. The specimen comprised CD4+ or CD8+ T cells sorted from blood, sampled in a trial of the OX40 agonist ivuxolimab. The J gene is TRBJ1-5, the V gene TRBV7-9; D call uncertain. The clonotype comes from an adult with an advanced solid tumor such as melanoma, head and neck, liver or kidney cancer. CDR3 residues: CASSLEAQPQHF. In DNA form, the CDR3 reads TGTGCCAGCAGCTTAGAAGCACAGCCCCAGCATTTT.